Sequencing of this T cell receptor beta chain was carried out in a study of T cell clones after liver transplantation. Study context: Third-party-reactive TCRbeta sequences from pre-transplant mixed lymphocyte reactions served as antigen-independent comparators.

The study, taken as a whole, reports: In 5 of 8 subjects, circulating graft-donor-reactive CD4 TCRbeta sequences fell significantly after transplant.

On this clone: What it binds is not known.

This CDR3 spans 17 amino acids. Repertoires were generated with immunoSEQ multiplex PCR, while TCRdb's copy carries only in-frame clones and drops some. The sample carries around 100,000 clones, approximately 78% recorded once. This TCR was recovered from a human donor who received a liver transplant. This sample comprised CD4+ T cells from blood, obtained before liver transplant. The rearrangement joins TRBV21-1 to TRBJ2-2; TRBD2, the table's D call, lacks a check against the DNA. TRBV21-1 is annotated as a pseudogene. The CDR3 protein is CASLPQEETSDTGELFF. The CDR3 bases are TGTGCCAGCCTCCCCCAGGAGGAGACTAGCGACACCGGGGAGCTGTTTTTT.